This is a list of T cell receptor beta chains from one sample in a study of cytomegalovirus exposure and HLA in healthy donors. The repertoire was sequenced with immunoSEQ multiplex PCR; TCRdb's copy has only in-frame clones and lacks some. This sample has 200,000 to 250,000 clones, with about 80% found just once. The sequenced sample was PBMCs. The origin of the receptors is a girl between 5 and 17 years old in good health and CMV-seronegative. CDR3s include the opening cysteine and the closing phenylalanine or tryptophan. The D gene is left open where the match is weak. Size is omitted from some rows. Given values are once, few, many or a class for expanded clones.

d_call	clone_size	v_call	j_call	cdr3_nt	cdr3_aa
-	-	TRBV6-6	TRBJ1-5	TGTGCCAGCAGTTACCCCGGACATGGCTATCAGCCCCAGCATTTT	CASSYPGHGYQPQHF
-	-	TRBV27	TRBJ1-2	TGTGCCAGCAGCCAACAGTGGTCTAACTATGGCTACACCTTC	CASSQQWSNYGYTF
TRBD1	once	TRBV28	TRBJ2-7	TGTGCCAGCAGTTCGAGACAGGGCTCTACCTACGAGCAGTACTTC	CASSSRQGSTYEQYF
TRBD1	-	TRBV11-2	TRBJ2-1	TGTGCCAGCAGAGGGGGCGAGAGCTCCTACAATGAGCAGTTCTTC	CASRGGESSYNEQFF
-	-	TRBV21-1	TRBJ1-5	TGTGCCAGCGGGGTTAAACTCAGGGGCACCTTTGATAGCAATCAGCCCCAGCATTTT	CASGVKLRGTFDSNQPQHF
-	-	TRBV10-3	TRBJ1-1	TGTGCCATCAGTGAGCATCAGGAAGCTTTCTTT	CAISEHQEAFF
-	-	TRBV4-3	TRBJ2-5	TGCGCCAGCAGCCAAGATCATTTTTCAGAGACCCAGTACTTC	CASSQDHFSETQYF
-	few	TRBV2	TRBJ1-4	TGTGCCAGCACCTCAAGGGGCAGAGCTAATGAAAAACTGTTTTTT	CASTSRGRANEKLFF
-	few	TRBV6-5	TRBJ2-3	TGTGCCAGCAGTTACTTCGGTTACCGGACAGATACGCAGTATTTT	CASSYFGYRTDTQYF
TRBD2	-	TRBV2	TRBJ2-1	TGTGCCAGCAGGAAGACTAGCGGGAGAGTGAATGAGCAGTTCTTC	CASRKTSGRVNEQFF
TRBD2	-	TRBV28	TRBJ2-1	TGTGCCAGCAGTTCTCCGGGACTAGTCTACAATGAGCAGTTCTTC	CASSSPGLVYNEQFF
-	-	TRBV6-5	TRBJ2-5	TGTGCCAGCAGTTACCTTGATGAGCAGTACTTC	CASSYLDEQYF
-	few	TRBV7-9	TRBJ1-1	TGTGCCAGCAGCTTAGAAAGCTCCCCCTACACTGAAGCTTTCTTT	CASSLESSPYTEAFF
TRBD1	-	TRBV5-5	TRBJ1-5	TGTGCCAGCAGCTTGACAGGGGAGAGTCAGCCCCAGCATTTT	CASSLTGESQPQHF
TRBD2	-	TRBV29-1	TRBJ2-5	TGCAGCGTTGAAGAATTGCGGGGGGGCCCATTCAAAGAAGAGACCCAGTACTTC	CSVEELRGGPFKEETQYF
TRBD1	-	TRBV29-1	TRBJ1-2	TGCAGCGTTGAGGGACAGGCTCAATATGGCTACACCTTC	CSVEGQAQYGYTF
-	once	TRBV7-2	TRBJ2-7	TGTGCCAGCAGCTCGGGGAACTCCTACGAGCAGTACTTC	CASSSGNSYEQYF
TRBD2	-	TRBV28	TRBJ2-7	TGTGCCAGCAGGCCGACTAGCGGAACCTCCTACGAGCAGTACTTC	CASRPTSGTSYEQYF
TRBD1	-	TRBV5-1	TRBJ1-2	TGCGCCAGCAGTTCCGATCTTGGGACAGGGCTCGGCTACACCTTC	CASSSDLGTGLGYTF
TRBD1	-	TRBV7-2	TRBJ1-5	TGTGCCAGCAGACCCTCTATCGACAGGGATGGTCAGCCCCAGCATTTT	CASRPSIDRDGQPQHF
-	once	TRBV28	TRBJ1-4	TGTGCCAGCACCCCGCGCGGGCCTGGAGGAGAAAAACTGTTTTTT	CASTPRGPGGEKLFF
TRBD1	-	TRBV7-9	TRBJ2-3	TGTGCCAGCAGCTTAGGGAAGAACCTACAGGGGACAGATACGCAGTATTTT	CASSLGKNLQGTDTQYF
-	-	TRBV6-5	TRBJ2-2	TGTGCCAGCAGTTACGAGGGATGGGGGGAGCTGTTTTTT	CASSYEGWGELFF
TRBD1	-	TRBV28	TRBJ2-1	TGTGCCAGCAGCCGAGGTGGACAGGGGGGGTCTAATGAGCAGTTCTTC	CASSRGGQGGSNEQFF
TRBD2	-	TRBV19	TRBJ2-5	TGTGCCAGCCGCCCTCGGGGGGGATACCAAGAGACCCAGTACTTC	CASRPRGGYQETQYF
TRBD1	-	TRBV19	TRBJ1-2	TGTGCCAGTTCCCCGGGACAGGGATCCCCGGGGTATGGCTACACCTTC	CASSPGQGSPGYGYTF
-	-	TRBV9	TRBJ1-5	TGTGCCAGCAGCGGCGGACAGTCAAATCAGCCCCAGCATTTT	CASSGGQSNQPQHF
TRBD2	-	TRBV10-3	TRBJ2-1	TGTGCCATCAGGGGTGCTAGCGGGAGGGCCGGATCCTACAATGAGCAGTTCTTC	CAIRGASGRAGSYNEQFF
-	-	TRBV28	TRBJ1-2	TGTGCCAGCAGTTTAACAATGAAACACTATGGCTACACCTTC	CASSLTMKHYGYTF
TRBD1	-	TRBV2	TRBJ1-2	TGTGCCAGCAACCGACAGGGCCCATATGGCTACACCTTC	CASNRQGPYGYTF
TRBD2	-	TRBV19	TRBJ2-7	TGTGCCAGTAGTTTCCGGCTAGCGGGAGCCAGCTCCCTAGCGGGCCTCGCGCTAGGCTACGAGCAGTACTTC	CASSFRLAGASSLAGLALGYEQYF
TRBD2	-	TRBV5-4	TRBJ2-2	TGTGCCAGCAGCTTGGTGTGGGGGAGGGCCCAAGAAGTCGGGGAGCTGTTTTTT	CASSLVWGRAQEVGELFF
TRBD1	-	TRBV7-7	TRBJ2-7	TGTGCTAGCAGCTCCGGGACAGGGGGTGGTGGGCAGTACTTC	CASSSGTGGGGQYF
-	-	TRBV7-3	TRBJ2-3	TGTGCCAGCAGCTTAACCGGACTAACTAATACGCAGTATTTT	CASSLTGLTNTQYF
TRBD1	-	TRBV5-6	TRBJ2-7	TGTGCCAGCAGCCCCAGGGGTCAGGGGGCGCGGGAGCAGTACTTC	CASSPRGQGAREQYF
TRBD1	-	TRBV18	TRBJ2-7	TGTGCCAGCTCACCACAAGCGCGACAGGGTTACGAGCAGTACTTC	CASSPQARQGYEQYF
-	-	TRBV28	TRBJ1-4	TGTGCCAGCGTAGAGGGAGGCTTAGGAGAAAAACTGTTTTTT	CASVEGGLGEKLFF
-	-	TRBV5-6	TRBJ2-1	TGTGCCAGCAGCCAGGGAGCCGGGAGATACAATGAGCAGTTCTTC	CASSQGAGRYNEQFF
-	-	TRBV2	TRBJ1-5	TGTGCCAGCAGTGATCAGGGTATGGGATGGAATCAGCCCCAGCATTTT	CASSDQGMGWNQPQHF
-	-	TRBV25-1	TRBJ1-2	TGTGCCAGCAGTGAACCAACGACAGGCTATGGCTACACCTTC	CASSEPTTGYGYTF
TRBD1	-	TRBV9	TRBJ2-7	TGTGCCAGCAGCGTAGACGGACAGGCTATCGACGAGCAGTACTTC	CASSVDGQAIDEQYF
-	-	TRBV11-2	TRBJ2-7	TGTGCCAGCAGCCCTCGGACAGTCTCCTACGAGCAGTACTTC	CASSPRTVSYEQYF
TRBD1	-	TRBV19	TRBJ1-5	TGTGCCAGTAGGACCGGGACAGGGAGGAGAGGTCAGCCCCAGCATTTT	CASRTGTGRRGQPQHF
TRBD1	-	TRBV5-6	TRBJ1-2	TGTGCCAGCAGCCCCCCAGGGACAGGTGGAAACTATGGCTACACCTTC	CASSPPGTGGNYGYTF
-	-	TRBV5-5	TRBJ1-1	TGTGCCAGCAGCTGGGCCGGTTTGAACACTGAAGCTTTCTTT	CASSWAGLNTEAFF
-	-	TRBV6-1	TRBJ1-5	TGTGCCAGCAGTGAAGAGCGGGGACTCGCTACTAAGGAACAGCCCCAGCATTTT	CASSEERGLATKEQPQHF
-	-	TRBV7-7	TRBJ2-1	TGTGCTAGCAGCTTAAACTTACTAGTTGGCAATGAGCAGTTCTTC	CASSLNLLVGNEQFF
TRBD1	-	TRBV5-5	TRBJ1-2	TGTGCCAGCAGCTCTGGGACAGGGTTCCTTAACTATGGCTACACCTTC	CASSSGTGFLNYGYTF
TRBD1	-	TRBV30	TRBJ1-2	TGTGCCTGGATCGACAGGGGGCCGCCAATTAACTATGGCTACACCTTC	CAWIDRGPPINYGYTF
-	-	TRBV28	TRBJ2-1	TGTGCCAGCAGTTTCTCCCCCGGGGGCAATGAGCAGTTCTTC	CASSFSPGGNEQFF